Given below is one TCR beta chain in context. These data come from a study of blood T cell repertoires in COVID-19. The CDR3 contains 15 residues. Trimming removed 0 bases at V and 7 bases at J, with 12 bases between. CDR1 is LGHDT, CDR2 YNNKEL, per germline (reference sequence). Method: immunoSEQ multiplex PCR; TCRdb's copy keeps in-frame clones and lacks some. The sample includes approximately 190,000 clones, more than 75% of them seen just once. The sequence came from a man older than 75 with acute or convalescent COVID-19. The chain is built from TRBV3-1 (or the pseudogene TRBV3-2) and TRBJ1-4; D is perhaps TRBD1 (5 bases). Material for sequencing was peripheral blood. The DNA for the CDR3 is TGTGCCAGCAGCCAAGAGAAGGGAAGGGGTGAAAAACTGTTTTTT. It codes for CASSQEKGRGEKLFF.